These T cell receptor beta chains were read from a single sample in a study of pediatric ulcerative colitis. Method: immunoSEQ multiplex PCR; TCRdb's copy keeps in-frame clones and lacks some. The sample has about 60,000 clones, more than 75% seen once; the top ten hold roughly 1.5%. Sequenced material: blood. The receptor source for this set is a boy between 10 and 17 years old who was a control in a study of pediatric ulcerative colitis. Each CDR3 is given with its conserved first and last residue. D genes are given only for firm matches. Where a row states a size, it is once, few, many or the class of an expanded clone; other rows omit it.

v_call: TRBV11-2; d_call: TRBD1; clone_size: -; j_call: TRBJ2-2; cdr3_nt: TGTGCCAGCAGCTTATATCCTGGACAGGCCAACACCGGGGAGCTGTTTTTT; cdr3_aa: CASSLYPGQANTGELFF
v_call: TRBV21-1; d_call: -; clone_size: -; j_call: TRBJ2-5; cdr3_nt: TGTGTTAACGGAAGAGGAGGGCAAGAGACCCAGTACTTC; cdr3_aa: CVNGRGGQETQYF
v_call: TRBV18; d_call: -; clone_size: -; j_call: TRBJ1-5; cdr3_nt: TGTGCCAGCTCACCCCAGATTGGACAGATCAATCAGCCCCAGCATTTT; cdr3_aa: CASSPQIGQINQPQHF
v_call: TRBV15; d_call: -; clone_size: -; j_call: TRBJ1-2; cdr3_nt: TGTGCCACCACCTCCTGGGAGGGGAGGATCGATAACTATGGCTACACCTTC; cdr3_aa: CATTSWEGRIDNYGYTF
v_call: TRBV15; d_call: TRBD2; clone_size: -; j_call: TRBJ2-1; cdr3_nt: TGTGCCACCAGCAGAGGACTAGCGGGAGGCAATGAGCAGTTCTTC; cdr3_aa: CATSRGLAGGNEQFF
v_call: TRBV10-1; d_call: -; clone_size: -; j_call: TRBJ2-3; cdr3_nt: TGCGCCAGTTCCCAGGGGGGGGTCCCCGATACGCAGTATTTT; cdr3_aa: CASSQGGVPDTQYF
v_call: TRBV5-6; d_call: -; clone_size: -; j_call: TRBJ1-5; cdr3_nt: TGTGCCAGCAGCTCGGGATGGCAGGTCAATCAGCCCCAGCATTTT; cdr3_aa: CASSSGWQVNQPQHF
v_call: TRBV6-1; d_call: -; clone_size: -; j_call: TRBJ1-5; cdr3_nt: TGTGCCAGCAGTGAGGGTGGCGAGGATCAGCCCCAGCATTTT; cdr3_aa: CASSEGGEDQPQHF
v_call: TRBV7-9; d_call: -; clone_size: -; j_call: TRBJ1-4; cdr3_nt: TGTGCCAGCAGCTTAGGAGCGGGGGGAAAACTGTTTTTT; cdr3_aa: CASSLGAGGKLFF
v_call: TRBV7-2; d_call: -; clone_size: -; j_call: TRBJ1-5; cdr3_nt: TGTGCCAGCAGCTTGTCACAGGAAATTTTTCAGCCCCAGCATTTT; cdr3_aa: CASSLSQEIFQPQHF
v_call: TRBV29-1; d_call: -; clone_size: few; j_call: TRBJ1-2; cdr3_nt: TGCAGCATCTCTGAGGGGTTCCTTGGCCTCTATGGCTACACCTTC; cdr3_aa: CSISEGFLGLYGYTF
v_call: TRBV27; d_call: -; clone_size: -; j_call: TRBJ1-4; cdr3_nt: TGTGCCAGCAGTTTGGGCGAAGCCGGCGTGGAAAAACTGTTTTTT; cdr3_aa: CASSLGEAGVEKLFF
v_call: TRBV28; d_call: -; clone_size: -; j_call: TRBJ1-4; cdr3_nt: TGTGCCAGCAGTTCCGACCAGGGCGTCGGTAATGAAAAACTGTTTTTT; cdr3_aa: CASSSDQGVGNEKLFF
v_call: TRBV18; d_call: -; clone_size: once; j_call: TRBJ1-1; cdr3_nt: TGTGCCAGCTCACCAGCCGGGAAAAACACTGAAGCTTTCTTT; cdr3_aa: CASSPAGKNTEAFF
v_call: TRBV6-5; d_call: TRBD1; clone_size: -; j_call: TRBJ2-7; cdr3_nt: TGTGCCAGCAGGACAGGGGTAGCGTACGAGCAGTACTTC; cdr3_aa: CASRTGVAYEQYF
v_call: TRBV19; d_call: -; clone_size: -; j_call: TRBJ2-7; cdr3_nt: TGTGCCAGTAGTCGAAGCCCCAGGGGCAACACCTACGAGCAGTACTTC; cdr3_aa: CASSRSPRGNTYEQYF
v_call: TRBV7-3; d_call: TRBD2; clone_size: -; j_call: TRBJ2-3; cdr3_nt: TGTGCCAGCAGCTTCACGGGGGGGGCCAGAGATACGCAGTATTTT; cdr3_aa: CASSFTGGARDTQYF
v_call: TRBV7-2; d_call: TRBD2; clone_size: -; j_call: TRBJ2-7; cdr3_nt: TGTGCCAGCAGCGGACTAGCGGGGACCGCCTACGAGCAGTACTTC; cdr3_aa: CASSGLAGTAYEQYF
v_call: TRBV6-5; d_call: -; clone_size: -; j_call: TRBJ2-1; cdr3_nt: TGTGCCAGCAGTTACTCGACAGGGAGGAATGAGCAGTTCTTC; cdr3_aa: CASSYSTGRNEQFF
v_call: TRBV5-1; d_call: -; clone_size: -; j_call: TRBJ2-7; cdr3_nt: TGCGCCAGCAGCTTGGTTACGGGGTACGAGCAGTACTTC; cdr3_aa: CASSLVTGYEQYF
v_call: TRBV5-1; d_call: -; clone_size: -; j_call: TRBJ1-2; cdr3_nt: TGCGCCAGCAGTCCCGTGACAGGAAACTATGGCTACACCTTC; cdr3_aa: CASSPVTGNYGYTF
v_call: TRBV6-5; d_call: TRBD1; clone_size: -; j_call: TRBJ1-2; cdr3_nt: TGTGCCAGCAGGCCCGGGACAGGGAGGTCAGGCTACACCTTC; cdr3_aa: CASRPGTGRSGYTF
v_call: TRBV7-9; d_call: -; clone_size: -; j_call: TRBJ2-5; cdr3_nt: TGTGCCAGCAGCTACCGAGGGGGCCAAGAGACCCAGTACTTC; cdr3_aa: CASSYRGGQETQYF
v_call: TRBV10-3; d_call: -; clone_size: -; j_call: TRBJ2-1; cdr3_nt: TGTGCCATCAGTGCTGTAGGGAGACGGTCCTACAATGAGCAGTTCTTC; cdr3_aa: CAISAVGRRSYNEQFF
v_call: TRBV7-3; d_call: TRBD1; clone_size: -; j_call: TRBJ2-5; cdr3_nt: TGTGCCAGCAGCCGACAGGGTGGGGAGACCCAGTACTTC; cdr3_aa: CASSRQGGETQYF
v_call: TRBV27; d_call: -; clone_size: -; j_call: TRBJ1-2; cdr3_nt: TGTGCCAGCAGTCCGTCCTCCGGGCAGCTCAACTATGGCTACACCTTC; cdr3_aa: CASSPSSGQLNYGYTF
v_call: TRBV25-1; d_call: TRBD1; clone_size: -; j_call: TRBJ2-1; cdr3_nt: TGTGCCAGCAGTAGTCAGGGGGCGCAGAATGAGCAGTTCTTC; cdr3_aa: CASSSQGAQNEQFF
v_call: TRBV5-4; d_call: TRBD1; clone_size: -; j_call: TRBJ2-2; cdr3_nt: TGTGCCAGCAGCTTGCGTTCACAGGGGGTCGGGGAGCTGTTTTTT; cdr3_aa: CASSLRSQGVGELFF
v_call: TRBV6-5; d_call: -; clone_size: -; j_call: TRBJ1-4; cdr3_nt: TGTGCCAGCAGTTACGCGCAACGGGTCGGTGAAAAACTGTTTTTT; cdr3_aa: CASSYAQRVGEKLFF
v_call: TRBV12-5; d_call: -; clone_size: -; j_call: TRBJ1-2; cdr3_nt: TGTGCTAGTGGTTTCGGTAGGGAGCCGGAGTATGGCTACACCTTC; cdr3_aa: CASGFGREPEYGYTF
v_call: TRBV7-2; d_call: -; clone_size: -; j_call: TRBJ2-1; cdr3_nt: TGTGCCAGCAGCTTAAAGGGGAGTGTTTACAATGAGCAGTTCTTC; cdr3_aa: CASSLKGSVYNEQFF